A selection of T cell receptor beta chains follows, all from one sample in a study of cytomegalovirus exposure and HLA in healthy donors. Assay used: immunoSEQ multiplex PCR; TCRdb lists only in-frame clones, some missing. Here the sample spans about 150,000 clones, roughly a tenth being singletons. Sequenced input: PBMCs. Receptors were obtained from a male donor in good health and CMV-seronegative. CDR3s include the opening cysteine and the closing phenylalanine or tryptophan. Fields, in order: J gene, D gene, clone size, V gene, CDR3 DNA, CDR3 protein. D genes are given only for firm matches. The listing skips clone size in some rows; elsewhere it reads once, few, many or a size class.

TRBJ1-1	.	few	TRBV30	TGTGCCGGCGGGGTAAACACTGAAGCTTTCTTT	CAGGVNTEAFF
TRBJ2-3	.	.	TRBV7-2	TGTGCCAGCAGCCCCCAGACGGGTCGGCCAGATACGCAGTATTTT	CASSPQTGRPDTQYF
TRBJ2-2	TRBD1	few	TRBV28	TGTGCCAGCAGCCTATCCGGACAGGGAGGGGAGCTGTTTTTT	CASSLSGQGGELFF
TRBJ2-7	.	.	TRBV6-5	TGTGCCAGCAGTTACTCTCATGGGCTAACCTACGAGCAGTACTTC	CASSYSHGLTYEQYF
TRBJ1-1	.	.	TRBV6-5	TGTGCCAGCAGTTACTCGTCGGGAAGGGCCGAAGCTTTCTTT	CASSYSSGRAEAFF
TRBJ1-2	.	few	TRBV20-1	TGCAGTGCTAGTGGGGGGTCTGGCTACACCTTC	CSASGGSGYTF
TRBJ2-7	TRBD1	few	TRBV9	TGTGCCAGCAGCGTGAAAGGACAGGGGGGCTACGAGCAGTACTTC	CASSVKGQGGYEQYF
TRBJ1-1	.	.	TRBV18	TGTGCCAGCTCACCACTAAGGTCGCGGTATGGTAACACTGAAGCTTTCTTT	CASSPLRSRYGNTEAFF
TRBJ2-7	.	few	TRBV6-6	TGTGCCAGCAGCCGCGAGAGGAGCTCCTACGAGCAGTACTTC	CASSRERSSYEQYF
TRBJ1-4	TRBD1	few	TRBV27	TGTGCCAGCAGGGGGACAGCGAATGAAAAACTGTTTTTT	CASRGTANEKLFF
TRBJ1-4	TRBD1	few	TRBV18	TGTGCCAGCTCACCACCAGGGACAGGGAGTGAAAAACTGTTTTTT	CASSPPGTGSEKLFF
TRBJ1-3	TRBD1	.	TRBV4-2	TGTGCCAGCAGCCCCCAGCCCCAGGGGGGTGGTGGAAACACCATATATTTT	CASSPQPQGGGGNTIYF
TRBJ1-4	.	.	TRBV5-1	TGCGCCAGCAGCTTGGAAGGGGGAGAGGCTAATGAAAAACTGTTTTTT	CASSLEGGEANEKLFF
TRBJ1-2	TRBD1	.	TRBV28	TGTGCCAGCAGTTCGTTCGGGACAGGAGACTATGGCTACACCTTC	CASSSFGTGDYGYTF
TRBJ2-3	.	few	TRBV4-2	TGTGCCAGCAGCCAAGTACTGCAGCGGACGAGCACAGATACGCAGTATTTT	CASSQVLQRTSTDTQYF
TRBJ2-7	TRBD1	.	TRBV7-2	TGTGCCAGCAGCACGGGACAGATCTACGAGCAGTACTTC	CASSTGQIYEQYF
TRBJ2-1	TRBD2	few	TRBV4-3	TGCGCCAGCAGCCAGGGCGGGGGGGACTACAATGAGCAGTTCTTC	CASSQGGGDYNEQFF
TRBJ2-7	.	few	TRBV4-2	TGTGCCAGCAGCCCAGGGCAGAGTTCCTACGAGCAGTACTTC	CASSPGQSSYEQYF
TRBJ2-7	TRBD1	.	TRBV6-1	TGTGCCAGCAGTGAAGCGGAGGACAGGGGGCCTTCGTACTTC	CASSEAEDRGPSYF
TRBJ1-2	.	.	TRBV5-6	TGTGCCAGCAGCCTGGGACATAACTATGGCTACACCTTC	CASSLGHNYGYTF
TRBJ1-1	.	few	TRBV27	TGTGCCAGCAGGAAGGGAGGAGCAGTGAACACTGAAGCTTTCTTT	CASRKGGAVNTEAFF
TRBJ2-3	TRBD2	few	TRBV7-2	TGTGCCAGCAGCTTGAGCGGGGGCACAGATACGCAGTATTTT	CASSLSGGTDTQYF
TRBJ2-7	TRBD1	few	TRBV28	TGTGCCAGCAGTCAGATGGGACAGGGGGACGACGAGCAGTACTTC	CASSQMGQGDDEQYF
TRBJ2-2	.	.	TRBV5-4	TGTGCCAGCAGCTTACTACAGGGTGACACCGGGGAGCTGTTTTTT	CASSLLQGDTGELFF
TRBJ1-3	.	few	TRBV6-6	TGTGCCAGCAGTTACTCGCGGGGTTTGTCTGGAAACACCATATATTTT	CASSYSRGLSGNTIYF
TRBJ1-1	TRBD1	few	TRBV28	TGTGCCAGCAGTTCCCCGGGACAGGGGGACACTGAAGCTTTCTTT	CASSSPGQGDTEAFF
TRBJ1-1	.	.	TRBV13	TGTGCCAGCAGTCCCGTCCCTATGAACACTGAAGCTTTCTTT	CASSPVPMNTEAFF
TRBJ1-1	TRBD1	few	TRBV7-3	TGTGCCAGCAGCTCGGGACAGGGGAACACTGAAGCTTTCTTT	CASSSGQGNTEAFF
TRBJ1-1	.	.	TRBV9	TGTGCCAGCAGCGTAGGCACAGGGCTATTGAACACTGAAGCTTTCTTT	CASSVGTGLLNTEAFF
TRBJ1-2	.	.	TRBV4-1	TGCGCCAGCAGCCAATTCAGTTGGATCCCCAGGGGCAACTATGGCTATACCTTC	CASSQFSWIPRGNYGYTF
TRBJ1-5	.	.	TRBV7-2	TGTGCCAGCAGCTTAGATGGGCTTAGCAATCAGCCCCAGCATTTT	CASSLDGLSNQPQHF
TRBJ1-5	TRBD1	.	TRBV27	TGTGCCAGCACCAAGACAGGGGCCAATCAGCCCCAGCATTTT	CASTKTGANQPQHF
TRBJ1-1	TRBD1	.	TRBV28	TGTGCCAGCAGTTTCAATACCTGGGACAGGAACACTGAAGCTTTCTTT	CASSFNTWDRNTEAFF
TRBJ1-1	.	few	TRBV11-3	TGTGCCAGCAGCAGCCCTGAGGAGAACACTGAAGCTTTCTTT	CASSSPEENTEAFF
TRBJ2-3	TRBD1	.	TRBV7-9	TGTGCCAGCAGCAGCCGGGACAGGGACACAGATACGCAGTATTTT	CASSSRDRDTDTQYF